This TCR beta chain was captured by sequencing in a study of blood T cell repertoires in COVID-19. Study details: Some COVID-19 samples were acute and others convalescent; all came from the United States, Italy and Spain.

Source study methods: Amplification with reference gene primers provided the estimates of nucleated cell counts. The repertoire was sequenced with immunoSEQ multiplex PCR; TCRdb's copy has only in-frame clones and lacks some. The D gene and trimming were derived from the DNA, and the V and J assignments and clone size from that table. The data contain about 190,000 clones, over 80% of them singletons. The CDR3 is 13 residues long. Germline V gene lookup returns CDR1 MNHNY and CDR2 SVGAGI (reference sequence). Trimming pared 5 bases from V and 2 bases from J, leaving 7 bases between. This clonotype originated in a young woman with acute or convalescent COVID-19. Sequences were obtained from peripheral blood. The chain uses TRBV6-6 and TRBJ1-3; no reliable D call. This chain's CDR3 is CASSQRTGNTIYF. The CDR3 region has the DNA TGTGCCAGCAGTCAGAGAACTGGAAACACCATATATTTT.